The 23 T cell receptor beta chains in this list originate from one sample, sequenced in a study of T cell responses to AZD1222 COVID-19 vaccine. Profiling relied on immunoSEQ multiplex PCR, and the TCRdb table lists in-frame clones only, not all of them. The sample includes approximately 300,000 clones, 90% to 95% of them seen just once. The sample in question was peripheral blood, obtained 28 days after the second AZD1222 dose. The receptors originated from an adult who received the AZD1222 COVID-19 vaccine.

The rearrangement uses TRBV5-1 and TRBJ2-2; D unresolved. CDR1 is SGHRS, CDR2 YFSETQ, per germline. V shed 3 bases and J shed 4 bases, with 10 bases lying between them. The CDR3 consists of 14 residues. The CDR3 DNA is TGCGCCAGCAGCTCACCGTCGACCACCGGGGAGCTGTTTTTT. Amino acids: CASSSPSTTGELFF.

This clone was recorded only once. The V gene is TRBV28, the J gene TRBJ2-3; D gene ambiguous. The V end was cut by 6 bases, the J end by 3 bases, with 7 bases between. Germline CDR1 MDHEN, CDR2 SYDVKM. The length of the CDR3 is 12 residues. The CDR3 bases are TGTGCCAGCAGCCAGGCTACAGATACGCAGTATTTT. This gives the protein CASSQATDTQYF. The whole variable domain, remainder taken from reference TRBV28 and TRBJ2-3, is DVKVTQSSRYLVKRTGEKVFLECVQDMDHENMFWYRQDPGLGLRLIYFSYDVKMKEKGDIPEGYSVSREKKERFSLILESASTNQTSMYLCASSQATDTQYFGPGTRLTVL.

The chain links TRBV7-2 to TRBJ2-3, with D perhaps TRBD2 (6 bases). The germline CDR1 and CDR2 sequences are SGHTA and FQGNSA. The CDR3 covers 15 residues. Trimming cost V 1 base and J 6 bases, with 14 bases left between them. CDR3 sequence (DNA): TGTGCCAGCAGCTTAGGCGGGACCGCCACGGATACGCAGTATTTT. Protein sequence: CASSLGGTATDTQYF.

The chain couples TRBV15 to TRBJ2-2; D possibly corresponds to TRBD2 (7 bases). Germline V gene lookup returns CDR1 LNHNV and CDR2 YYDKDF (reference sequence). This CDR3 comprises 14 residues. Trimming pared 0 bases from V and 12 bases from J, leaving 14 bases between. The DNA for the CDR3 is TGTGCCACCAGCAGAGATCGGGGGGCTCGGCAGCTGTTTTTT. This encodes CATSRDRGARQLFF.

CDR3 nucleotides: TGTGCCAGCAGATGGGTGAACACTGAAGCTTTCTTT. This codes for CASRWVNTEAFF. This chain joins TRBV7-9 and TRBJ1-1; D is unclear. This CDR3 is 12 amino acids long. Between the trimmed V and J ends, which lost 6 bases and 0 bases, there was a span of 5 bases. Germline V gene lookup returns CDR1 SEHNR and CDR2 FQNEAQ (reference sequence).

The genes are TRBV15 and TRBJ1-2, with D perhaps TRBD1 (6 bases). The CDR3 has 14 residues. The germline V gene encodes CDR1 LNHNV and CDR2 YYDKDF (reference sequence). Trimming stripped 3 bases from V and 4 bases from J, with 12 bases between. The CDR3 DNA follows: TGTGCCACCAGCAGTGGGGGCGGGGGCTATGGCTACACCTTC. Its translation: CATSSGGGGYGYTF.

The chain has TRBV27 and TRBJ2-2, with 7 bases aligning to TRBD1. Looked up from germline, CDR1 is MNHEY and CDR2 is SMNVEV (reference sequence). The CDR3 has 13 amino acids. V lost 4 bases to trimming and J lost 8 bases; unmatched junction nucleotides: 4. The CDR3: CASSWTGSGELFF. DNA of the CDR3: TGTGCCAGCAGTTGGACAGGCTCGGGGGAGCTGTTTTTT.

In nucleotides, the CDR3 is TGTGCCAGCAGCTTAGCCCCCACAGTTCAGCCCCAGCATTTT. Translating gives CASSLAPTVQPQHF. The gene calls are TRBV7-2 and TRBJ1-5; D unclear. The CDR3 totals 14 residues. V was pared by 0 bases and J by 6 bases, with 9 bases between. Germline V gives CDR1 SGHTA, CDR2 FQGNSA.

The CDR3: CASSYSGLAIETQYF. In DNA form, the CDR3 reads TGTGCCAGCAGTTACTCGGGACTAGCAATAGAGACCCAGTACTTC. The rearrangement links TRBV6-5 to TRBJ2-5; 9 bases fit TRBD2. The CDR3 extends over 15 amino acids. The germline CDR1 and CDR2 sequences are MNHEY and SVGAGI. The V segment lost 0 bases and the J segment 4 bases; nucleotides outside the gene matches: 3.

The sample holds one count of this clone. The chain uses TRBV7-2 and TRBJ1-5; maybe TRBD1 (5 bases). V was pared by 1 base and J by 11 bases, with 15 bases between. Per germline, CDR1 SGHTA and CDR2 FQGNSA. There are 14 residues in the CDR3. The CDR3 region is CASSLERGLGAQHF. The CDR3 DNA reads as TGTGCCAGCAGCTTAGAACGGGGTTTGGGGGCCCAGCATTTT.

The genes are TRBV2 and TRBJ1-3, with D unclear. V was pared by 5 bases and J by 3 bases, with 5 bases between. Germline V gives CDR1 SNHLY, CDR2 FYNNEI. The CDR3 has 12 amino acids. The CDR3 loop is CASSPGGNTIYF. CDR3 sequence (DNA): TGTGCCAGCAGTCCAGGTGGAAACACCATATATTTT. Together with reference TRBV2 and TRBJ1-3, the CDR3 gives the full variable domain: EPEVTQTPSHQVTQMGQEVILRCVPISNHLYFYWYRQILGQKVEFLVSFYNNEISEKSEIFDDQFSVERPDGSNFTLKIRSTKLEDSAMYFCASSPGGNTIYFGEGSWLTVV.

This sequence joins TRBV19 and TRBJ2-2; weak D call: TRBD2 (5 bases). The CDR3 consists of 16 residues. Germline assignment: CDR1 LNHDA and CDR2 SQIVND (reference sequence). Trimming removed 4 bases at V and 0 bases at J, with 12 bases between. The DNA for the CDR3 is TGTGCCAGTAGTAACCCAGAGGGTGCGAACACCGGGGAGCTGTTTTTT. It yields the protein CASSNPEGANTGELFF.

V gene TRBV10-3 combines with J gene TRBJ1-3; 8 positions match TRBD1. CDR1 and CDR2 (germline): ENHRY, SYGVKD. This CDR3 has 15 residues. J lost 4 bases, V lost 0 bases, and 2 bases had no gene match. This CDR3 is CAISESRQGGNTIYF. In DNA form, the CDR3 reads TGTGCCATCAGTGAGTCAAGACAGGGGGGAAACACCATATATTTT.

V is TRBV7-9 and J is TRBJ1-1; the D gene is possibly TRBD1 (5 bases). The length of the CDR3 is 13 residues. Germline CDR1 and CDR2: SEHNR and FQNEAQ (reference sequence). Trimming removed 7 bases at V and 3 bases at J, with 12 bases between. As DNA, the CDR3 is TGTGCCAGCACGGAATGGGGGGACACTGAAGCTTTCTTT. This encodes CASTEWGDTEAFF.

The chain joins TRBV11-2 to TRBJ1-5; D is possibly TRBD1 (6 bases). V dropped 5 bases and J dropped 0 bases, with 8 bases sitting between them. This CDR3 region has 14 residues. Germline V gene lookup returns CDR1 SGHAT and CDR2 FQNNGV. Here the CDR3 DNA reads TGTGCCAGCAGCCGGACAGTTAGCAATCAGCCCCAGCATTTT. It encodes CASSRTVSNQPQHF.

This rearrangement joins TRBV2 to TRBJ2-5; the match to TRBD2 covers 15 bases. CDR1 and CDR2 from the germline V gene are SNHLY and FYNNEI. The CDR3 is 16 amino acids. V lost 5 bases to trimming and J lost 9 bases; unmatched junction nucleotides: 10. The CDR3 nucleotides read TGTGCCAGCAGTAATACGGGACTAGCGGGAGGAGGGGCCCAGTACTTC. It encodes CASSNTGLAGGGAQYF.

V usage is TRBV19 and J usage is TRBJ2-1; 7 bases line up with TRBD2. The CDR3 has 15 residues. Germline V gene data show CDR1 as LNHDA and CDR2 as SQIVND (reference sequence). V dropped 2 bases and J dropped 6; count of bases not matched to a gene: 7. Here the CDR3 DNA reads TGTGCCAGTAGTATACGGACGGGAGGACCCAATGAGCAGTTCTTC. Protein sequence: CASSIRTGGPNEQFF.

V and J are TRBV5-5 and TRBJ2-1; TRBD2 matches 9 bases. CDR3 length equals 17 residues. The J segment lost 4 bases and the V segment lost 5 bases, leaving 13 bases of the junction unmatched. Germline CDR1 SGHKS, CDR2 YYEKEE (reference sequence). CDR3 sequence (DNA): TGTGCCAGCAGTCTTCTAGCGGGAACCTCCCGTTACAATGAGCAGTTCTTC. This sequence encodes CASSLLAGTSRYNEQFF.

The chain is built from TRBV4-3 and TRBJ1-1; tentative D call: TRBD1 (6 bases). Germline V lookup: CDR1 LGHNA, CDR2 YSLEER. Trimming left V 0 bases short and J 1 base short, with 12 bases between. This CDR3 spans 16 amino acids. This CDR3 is CASSQDNRVENTEAFF. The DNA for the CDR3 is TGCGCCAGCAGCCAAGATAACAGGGTGGAGAACACTGAAGCTTTCTTT.

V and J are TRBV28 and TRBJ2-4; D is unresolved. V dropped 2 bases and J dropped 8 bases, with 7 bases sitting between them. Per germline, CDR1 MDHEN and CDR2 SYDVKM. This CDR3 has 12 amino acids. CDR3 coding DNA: TGTGCCAGCAGTTTAGGGAACCACATTCAGTACTTC. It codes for CASSLGNHIQYF.

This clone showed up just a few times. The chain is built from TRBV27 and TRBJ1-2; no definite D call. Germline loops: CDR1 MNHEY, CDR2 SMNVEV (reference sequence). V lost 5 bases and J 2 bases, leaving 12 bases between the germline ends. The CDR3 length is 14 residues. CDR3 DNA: TGTGCCAGCAGTATTAACCACCAGAACTATGGCTACACCTTC. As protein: CASSINHQNYGYTF.

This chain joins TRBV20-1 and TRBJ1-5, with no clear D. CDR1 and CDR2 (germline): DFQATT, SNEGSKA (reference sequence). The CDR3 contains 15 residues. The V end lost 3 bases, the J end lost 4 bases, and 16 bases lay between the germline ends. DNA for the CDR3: TGCAGTGCTAGTGTTTGGGGAGGAGAAAATCAGCCCCAGCATTTT. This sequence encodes CSASVWGGENQPQHF.

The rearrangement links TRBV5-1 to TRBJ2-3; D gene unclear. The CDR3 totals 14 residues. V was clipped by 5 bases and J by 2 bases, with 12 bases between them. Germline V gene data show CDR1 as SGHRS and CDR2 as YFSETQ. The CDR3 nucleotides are TGCGCCAGCAGTCCAGATGGGGTCACAGATACGCAGTATTTT. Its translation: CASSPDGVTDTQYF.